This TCR beta chain originates from a study of blood T cell repertoires in COVID-19 (dated by TCRdb to 2019 to 2021). About the study as a whole: Samples covering the acute and convalescent phases of COVID-19 were provided by collaborators in the United States, Italy and Spain. The material from the prospective study consisted of cDNA or gDNA derived from T cells, B-cell-depleted T cells, or PBMCs. Deeply sampled blood TCRbeta repertoires from subjects exposed to, actively infected with, or recovered from COVID-19 were included in the dataset. The samples were drawn from the first 160 participants of the ongoing ImmuneRACE study and from some 1,300 subjects provided by 6 global collaborators. Nearly every sample came with metadata listing a de-identified subject ID, COVID-19 status, age in years and sex. Where available, HLA class I and class II types were obtained from metadata supplied by the sample provider rather than from assay-based typing. The repertoires were released in a freely available public database meant as a resource for research on the immune response to SARS-CoV-2.

In the case of this clone: There is no known antigen for this receptor. Base quality data are lacking; no much larger clone is found one base away.

TCRbeta CDR3 regions were amplified from genomic DNA using the immunoSEQ Assay, a bias-controlled multiplex PCR. As for how the authors treated the data: The number of nucleated cells in each sample was estimated by amplification of reference gene primers within the assay. To quantify the absolute abundance of each unique TCRbeta CDR3 rearrangement, sequence reads were collapsed and filtered. For each sample, productive Simpson clonality was calculated as the square root of Simpson's diversity index over productive rearrangements. What TCRdb holds here is the immuneACCESS table cut down to in-frame rearrangements. Part of the clones is not present; checked against another copy, under half of the missing clones reflect an unresolved V gene, and the others are unexplained. Clonal size and the V and J genes are those of that table, whereas D and trimming came from the DNA. A total of 200,000 to 300,000 clones appear in this sample, 88% of them only once. Just under 0.8% of the sample is held by the ten biggest clonotypes.

Including cysteine and phenylalanine, the CDR3 has 17 amino acids. Only the CDR3 region is kept as DNA, spanning 51 bases read in frame from base 1. Germline trimming: 3 bases from V, 7 bases from J; junction bases outside gene matches: 18. The CDR1 and CDR2 encoded by the germline V gene (reference sequence) are LNHDA and SQIVND. The collaborating institutions used their own protocols to collect whole blood in K2EDTA tubes. For TCRbeta analysis, collaborator samples were shipped as frozen whole blood, as isolated PBMCs, or as DNA extracted from either sample type. The paper's findings and limits, for the study overall: The amount of clinical and demographic metadata varied by source and participant and was provided uncurated.

Source material: peripheral blood. The chain uses TRBV19 and TRBJ2-7, and TRBD2 aligns with 7 junction nucleotides. The origin of this receptor is a woman in her thirties with acute or convalescent COVID-19. The CDR3 protein is CASSIVQRSGMTNEQYF. The DNA sequence reads TGTGCCAGTAGTATTGTTCAACGAAGCGGGATGACAAATGAGCAGTACTTC.